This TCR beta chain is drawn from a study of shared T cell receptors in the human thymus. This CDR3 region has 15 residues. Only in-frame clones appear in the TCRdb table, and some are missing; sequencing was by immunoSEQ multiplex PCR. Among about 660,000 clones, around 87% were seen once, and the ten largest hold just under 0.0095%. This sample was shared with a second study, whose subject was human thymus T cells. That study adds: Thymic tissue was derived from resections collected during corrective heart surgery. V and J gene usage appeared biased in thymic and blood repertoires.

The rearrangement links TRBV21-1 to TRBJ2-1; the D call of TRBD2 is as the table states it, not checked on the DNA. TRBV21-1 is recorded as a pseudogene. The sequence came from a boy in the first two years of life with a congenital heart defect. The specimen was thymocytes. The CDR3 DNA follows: TGTGCCAGCAGCAAAGGGGGGGACTCCTACAATGAGCAGTTCTTC. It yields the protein CASSKGGDSYNEQFF.